This T cell receptor beta chain comes out of a study of OX40 agonist ivuxolimab in advanced cancers. Study in general: Mean age approximately 59 years, range about 23 to 80; about 81% male.

Study-level results: There was clonal expansion of CD4+ and CD8+ blood T cells by week 6 at 0.1 to 3.0 mg/kg.

This CDR3 comprises 11 residues. The germline V and J ends were trimmed by 11 bases and 2 bases, with 10 bases remaining between them. Germline-derived CDR1 and CDR2 are MNHGY and SVAAGI. A remark on this clone: Its cognate antigen is unknown.

Autoimmune disease history or systemic immunosuppression led to patient exclusion. Data came from immunoSEQ multiplex PCR; TCRdb stores just in-frame clones and leaves some out. The sample gives just over 60,000 clones, more than 90% of which show up once; about 0.66% is in the top ten. This sequence originates from an adult with an advanced solid tumor such as melanoma, head and neck, liver or kidney cancer. The source was CD4+ or CD8+ T cells sorted from blood, collected in a trial of the OX40 agonist ivuxolimab. The chain recombines TRBV6-9 with TRBJ2-7, with D perhaps matching TRBD2 (6 bases). This CDR3 is CASGGTYEQYF. In DNA, the CDR3 is TGTGCCTCCGGGGGTACCTACGAGCAGTACTTC.